This T cell receptor (beta chain) was recovered during a study of tissue T cells after allogeneic stem cell transplantation. This clone has only a few counts. V lost 8 bases, J lost 3 bases, and 14 bases lay in between. This CDR3 is built from 13 residues. Germline CDR1 and CDR2: LNHDA and SQIVND (reference sequence). TCRbeta CDR3 was sequenced at survey depth with template counts. Produced via immunoSEQ multiplex PCR; TCRdb's table is partial and in-frame only. The data show roughly 4,200 clones, around 58% seen once. This specimen was tissue from the esophagus, taken at autopsy. The chain employs TRBV19 and TRBJ2-7, with no clear D. This clonotype was obtained from a female donor older than 55 with lung cancer. The CDR3: CASGLPPNYEQYF. The CDR3 DNA reads as TGTGCCAGTGGCCTCCCACCCAACTACGAGCAGTACTTC.